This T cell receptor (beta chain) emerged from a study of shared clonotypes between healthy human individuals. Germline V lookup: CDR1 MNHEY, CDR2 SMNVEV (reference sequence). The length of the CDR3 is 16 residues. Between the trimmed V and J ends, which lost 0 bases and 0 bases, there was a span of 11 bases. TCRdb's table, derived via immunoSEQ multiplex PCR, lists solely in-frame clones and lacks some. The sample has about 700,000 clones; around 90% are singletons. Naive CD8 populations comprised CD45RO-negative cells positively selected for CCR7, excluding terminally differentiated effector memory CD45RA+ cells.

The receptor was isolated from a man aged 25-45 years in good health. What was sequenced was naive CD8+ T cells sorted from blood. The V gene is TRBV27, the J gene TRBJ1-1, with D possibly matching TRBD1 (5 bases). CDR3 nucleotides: TGTGCCAGCAGTTTATCAGGGGCCCCGATGAACACTGAAGCTTTCTTT. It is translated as CASSLSGAPMNTEAFF.